The rows below give T cell receptor beta chains drawn from one sample of a study of blood T cell repertoires in COVID-19. The assay was immunoSEQ multiplex PCR, and TCRdb's table has in-frame clones only and misses some. The data show some 180,000 clones, roughly 86% seen once. The specimen sequenced was peripheral blood. These receptors came from a woman of 80 years or more with COVID-19, enrolled during active disease. The CDR3 runs from the conserved cysteine through the conserved F or W. D genes are given only for firm matches. Where a row states a size, it is once, few, many or the class of an expanded clone; other rows omit it.

v_call	d_call	j_call	cdr3_length	clone_size	cdr3_nt	cdr3_aa
TRBV28	-	TRBJ2-7	13	-	TGTGCCGCCAGTCGGCGGAGCTCCTACGAGCAGTACTTC	CAASRRSSYEQYF
TRBV14	-	TRBJ2-7	16	once	TGTGCCAGCAGCCCGATGGGGGCGGGAGCCGCCTACGAGCAGTACTTC	CASSPMGAGAAYEQYF
TRBV14	TRBD2	TRBJ2-1	16	-	TGTGCCAGCAGCCAACTGACTAGCGGGACATACAATGAGCAGTTCTTC	CASSQLTSGTYNEQFF
TRBV19	TRBD1	TRBJ1-2	14	-	TGTGCCAGTAGGCGGGACAGGGGTGACTATGGCTACACCTTC	CASRRDRGDYGYTF
TRBV28	TRBD2	TRBJ2-1	15	-	TGTGCCAGCTTCCATTCGGGCGGGGGGTACAATGAGCAGTTCTTC	CASFHSGGGYNEQFF
TRBV4-3	TRBD1	TRBJ1-2	15	few	TGCGCCAGCAGCCAAGTCGGGACAGGGAAATATGGCTACACCTTC	CASSQVGTGKYGYTF
TRBV7-6	-	TRBJ2-6	15	once	TGTGCCAGCAGCGACAGAGCTTCTGGGGCCAACGTCCTGACTTTC	CASSDRASGANVLTF
TRBV6-6	-	TRBJ2-5	15	-	TGTGCCAGCATCTCGGGAGTTACTCCCGAAGAGACCCAGTACTTC	CASISGVTPEETQYF
TRBV29-1	-	TRBJ2-5	15	-	TGCAGCGGAATAACCGGGCCGGGGGGCAAAGAGACCCAGTACTTC	CSGITGPGGKETQYF
TRBV7-3	TRBD1	TRBJ1-2	16	-	TGTGCCAGCAGCCCCCCGGGACAGGGGCTTAACTATGGCTACACCTTC	CASSPPGQGLNYGYTF
TRBV18	TRBD1	TRBJ1-2	13	-	TGTGCCAGCTCCCGGGACAGTAACTATGGCTACACCTTC	CASSRDSNYGYTF
TRBV7-2	TRBD2	TRBJ2-2	15	-	TGTGCCAGCAAAAATAGCGGGAGAGACACCGGGGAGCTGTTTTTT	CASKNSGRDTGELFF
TRBV6-5	-	TRBJ2-1	13	-	TGTGCCAGCAGTTTGGACAACTACAATGAGCAGTTCTTC	CASSLDNYNEQFF
TRBV11-2	-	TRBJ2-7	15	-	TGTGCCAGCAGCTTAAGGCAGGGGCGCAACTACGAGCAGTACTTC	CASSLRQGRNYEQYF
TRBV7-2	TRBD1	TRBJ1-6	14	-	TGTGCCAGCAGCTCCCGACAGGGAGATTCACCCCTCCACTTT	CASSSRQGDSPLHF
TRBV6-2/TRBV6-3	TRBD1	TRBJ1-1	15	-	TGTGCCAGCAGTTACGTCTTCGGACAGGACACTGAAGCTTTCTTT	CASSYVFGQDTEAFF
TRBV15	-	TRBJ1-6	15	-	TGTGCCACCAGCAGAGATCGGGTCTATAATTCACCCCTCCACTTT	CATSRDRVYNSPLHF
TRBV11-2	TRBD2	TRBJ2-7	15	-	TGTGCCAGCAGCTTAGCATCGACTAGCGGCTACGAGCAGTACTTC	CASSLASTSGYEQYF
TRBV3-1/TRBV3-2	TRBD1	TRBJ1-1	14	-	TGTGCCAGCAGCCAAGCAGGGGGATCGACTGAAGCTTTCTTT	CASSQAGGSTEAFF
TRBV12-3/TRBV12-4	-	TRBJ2-5	11	once	TGTGCCAGCAGTTTACGGGAGACCCAGTACTTC	CASSLRETQYF
TRBV5-1	TRBD2	TRBJ2-1	15	-	TGCGCCAGCAGCTTGGATTGGACTAGCGGGAGGGCCTGGTTCTTC	CASSLDWTSGRAWFF
TRBV3-1/TRBV3-2	TRBD1	TRBJ1-1	15	-	TGTGCCAGCAGCCAAGATCCCTCTACAGGGGCTGGAGCTTTCTTT	CASSQDPSTGAGAFF
TRBV12-3/TRBV12-4	TRBD1	TRBJ2-5	13	-	TGTGCCAGCAGTGACAGGGGGTCGGAGACCCAGTACTTC	CASSDRGSETQYF
TRBV5-8	-	TRBJ2-5	17	-	TGTGCCAGCAGCTTGGCGGTGGGGTTGCGGGCACAAGAGACCCAGTACTTC	CASSLAVGLRAQETQYF